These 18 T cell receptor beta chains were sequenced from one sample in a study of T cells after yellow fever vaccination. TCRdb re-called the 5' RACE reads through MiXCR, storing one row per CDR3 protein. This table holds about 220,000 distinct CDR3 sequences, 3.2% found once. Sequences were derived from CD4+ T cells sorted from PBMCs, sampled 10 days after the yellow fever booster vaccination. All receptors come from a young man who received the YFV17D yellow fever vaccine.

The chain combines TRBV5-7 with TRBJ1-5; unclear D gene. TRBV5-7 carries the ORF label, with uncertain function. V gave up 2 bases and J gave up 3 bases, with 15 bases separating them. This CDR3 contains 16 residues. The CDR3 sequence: CASSFPGEGNNQPQHF. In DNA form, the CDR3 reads TGTGCCAGCAGCTTCCCCGGTGAAGGGAACAATCAGCCCCAGCATTTT.

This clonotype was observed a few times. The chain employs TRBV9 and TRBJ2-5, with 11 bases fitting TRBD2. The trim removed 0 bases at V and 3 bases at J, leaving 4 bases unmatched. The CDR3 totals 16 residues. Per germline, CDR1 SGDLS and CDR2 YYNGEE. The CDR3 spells CASSVAPGLAEETQYF. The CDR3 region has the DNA TGTGCCAGCAGCGTAGCCCCGGGACTAGCGGAAGAGACCCAGTACTTC.

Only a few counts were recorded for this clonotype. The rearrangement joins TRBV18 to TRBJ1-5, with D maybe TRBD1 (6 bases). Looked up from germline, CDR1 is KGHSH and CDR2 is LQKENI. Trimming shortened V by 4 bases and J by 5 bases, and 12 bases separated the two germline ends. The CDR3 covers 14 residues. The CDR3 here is CASSLNRDDQPQHF. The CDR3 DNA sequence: TGTGCCAGCTCACTTAACAGGGACGATCAGCCCCAGCATTTT.

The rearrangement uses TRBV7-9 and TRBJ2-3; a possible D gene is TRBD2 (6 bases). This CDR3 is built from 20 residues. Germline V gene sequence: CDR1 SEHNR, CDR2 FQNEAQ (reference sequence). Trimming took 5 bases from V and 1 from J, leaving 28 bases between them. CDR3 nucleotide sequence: TGTGCCAGCAGCGACCCCCCGGGACTCCCATCCAGAGGTGGCACAGATACGCAGTATTTT. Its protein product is CASSDPPGLPSRGGTDTQYF. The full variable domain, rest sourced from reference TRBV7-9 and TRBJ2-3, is DTGVSQNPRHKITKRGQNVTFRCDPISEHNRLYWYRQTLGQGPEFLTYFQNEAQLEKSRLLSDRFSAERPKGSFSTLEIQRTEQGDSAMYLCASSDPPGLPSRGGTDTQYFGPGTRLTVL.

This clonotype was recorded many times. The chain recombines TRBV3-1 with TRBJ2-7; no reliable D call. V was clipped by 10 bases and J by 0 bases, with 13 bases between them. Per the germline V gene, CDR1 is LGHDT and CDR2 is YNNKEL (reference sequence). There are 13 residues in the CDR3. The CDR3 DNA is TGTGCCACCACCCAAACCCCCTCCTACGAGCAGTACTTC. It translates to CATTQTPSYEQYF.

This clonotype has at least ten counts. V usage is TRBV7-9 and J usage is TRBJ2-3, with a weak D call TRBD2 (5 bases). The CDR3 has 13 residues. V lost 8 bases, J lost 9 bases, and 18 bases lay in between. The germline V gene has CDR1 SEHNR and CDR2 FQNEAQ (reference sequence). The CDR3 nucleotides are TGTGCCAGCGCTGGCATGGGCGGGTTAACGCAGTATTTT. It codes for CASAGMGGLTQYF. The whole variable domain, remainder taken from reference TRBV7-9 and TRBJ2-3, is DTGVSQNPRHKITKRGQNVTFRCDPISEHNRLYWYRQTLGQGPEFLTYFQNEAQLEKSRLLSDRFSAERPKGSFSTLEIQRTEQGDSAMYLCASAGMGGLTQYFGPGTRLTVL.

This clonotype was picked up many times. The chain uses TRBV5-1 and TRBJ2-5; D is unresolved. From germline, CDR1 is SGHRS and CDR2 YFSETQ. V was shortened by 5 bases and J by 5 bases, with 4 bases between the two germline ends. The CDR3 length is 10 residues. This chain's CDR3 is CASSAETQYF. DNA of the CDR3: TGCGCCAGCAGTGCCGAGACCCAGTACTTC.

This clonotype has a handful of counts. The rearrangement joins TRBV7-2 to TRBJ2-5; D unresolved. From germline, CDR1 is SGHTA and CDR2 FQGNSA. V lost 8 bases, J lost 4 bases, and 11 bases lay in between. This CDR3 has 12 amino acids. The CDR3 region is CASQALGETQYF. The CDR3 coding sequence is TGTGCCAGCCAAGCGTTGGGAGAGACCCAGTACTTC.

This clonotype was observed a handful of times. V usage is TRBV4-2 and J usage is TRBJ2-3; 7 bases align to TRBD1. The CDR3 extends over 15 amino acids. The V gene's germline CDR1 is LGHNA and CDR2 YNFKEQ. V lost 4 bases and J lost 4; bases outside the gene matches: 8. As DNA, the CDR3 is TGTGCCAGCAGCCGCGACAGGGTCGGGTCAGATACGCAGTATTTT. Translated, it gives CASSRDRVGSDTQYF.

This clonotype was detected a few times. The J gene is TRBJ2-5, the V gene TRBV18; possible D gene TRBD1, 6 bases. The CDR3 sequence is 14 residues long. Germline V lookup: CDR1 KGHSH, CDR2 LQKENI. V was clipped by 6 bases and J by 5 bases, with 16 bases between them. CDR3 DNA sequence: TGTGCCAGCTCCCCCCCGCCCCAGGGGGAGACCCAGTACTTC. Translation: CASSPPPQGETQYF.

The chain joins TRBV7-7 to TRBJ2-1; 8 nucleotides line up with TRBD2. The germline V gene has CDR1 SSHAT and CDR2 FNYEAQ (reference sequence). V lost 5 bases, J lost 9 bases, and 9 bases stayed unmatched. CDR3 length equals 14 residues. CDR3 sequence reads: CASSRQPGGGEQFF. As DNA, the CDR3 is TGTGCCAGCAGCCGACAGCCGGGGGGGGGTGAGCAGTTCTTC.

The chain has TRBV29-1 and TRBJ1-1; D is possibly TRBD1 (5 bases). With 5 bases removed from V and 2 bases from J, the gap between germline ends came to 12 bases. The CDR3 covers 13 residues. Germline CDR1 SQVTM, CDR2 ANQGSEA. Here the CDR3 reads CSVLTAFNTEAFF. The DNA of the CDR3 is TGCAGCGTTCTGACAGCTTTTAACACTGAAGCTTTCTTT.

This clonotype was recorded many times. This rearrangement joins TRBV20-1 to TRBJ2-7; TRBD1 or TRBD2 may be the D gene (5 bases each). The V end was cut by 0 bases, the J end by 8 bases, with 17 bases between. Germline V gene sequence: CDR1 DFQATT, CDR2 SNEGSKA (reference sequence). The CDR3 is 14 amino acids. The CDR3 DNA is TGCAGTGCTAGAGATGTCATCGAGGGGCTCAAGCAGTACTTC. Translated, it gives CSARDVIEGLKQYF.

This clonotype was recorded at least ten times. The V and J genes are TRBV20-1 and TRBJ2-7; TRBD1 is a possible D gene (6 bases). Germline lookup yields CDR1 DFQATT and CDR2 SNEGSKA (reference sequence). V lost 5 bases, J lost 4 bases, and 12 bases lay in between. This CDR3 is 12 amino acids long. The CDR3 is CSAAVGGYEQYF. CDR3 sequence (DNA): TGCAGTGCTGCTGTAGGGGGATACGAGCAGTACTTC.

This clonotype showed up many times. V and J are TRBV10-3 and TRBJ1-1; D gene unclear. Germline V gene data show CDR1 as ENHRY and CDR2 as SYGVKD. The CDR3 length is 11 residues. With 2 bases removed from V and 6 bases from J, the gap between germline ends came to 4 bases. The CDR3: CAISETAEAFF. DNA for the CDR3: TGTGCCATCAGTGAGACGGCTGAAGCTTTCTTT.

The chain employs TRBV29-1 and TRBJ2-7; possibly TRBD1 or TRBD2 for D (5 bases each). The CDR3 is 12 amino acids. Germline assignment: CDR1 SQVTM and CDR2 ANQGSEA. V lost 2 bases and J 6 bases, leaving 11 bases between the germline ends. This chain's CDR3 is CSVEPGRGEQYF. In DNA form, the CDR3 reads TGCAGCGTTGAACCGGGAAGGGGCGAGCAGTACTTC.

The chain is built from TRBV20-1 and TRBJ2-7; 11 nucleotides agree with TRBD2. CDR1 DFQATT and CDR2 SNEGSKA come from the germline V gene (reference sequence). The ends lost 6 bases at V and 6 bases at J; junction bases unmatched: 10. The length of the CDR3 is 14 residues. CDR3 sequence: CSARASGGFGEQYF. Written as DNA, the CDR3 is TGCAGTGCACGGGCTAGCGGGGGGTTTGGCGAGCAGTACTTC.

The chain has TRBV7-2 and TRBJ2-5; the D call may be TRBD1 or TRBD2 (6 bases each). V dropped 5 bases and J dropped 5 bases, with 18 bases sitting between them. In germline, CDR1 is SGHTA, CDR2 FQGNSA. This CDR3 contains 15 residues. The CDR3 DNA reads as TGTGCCAGCAGCCCGCCCCGGGGGCTGAGGGAGACCCAGTACTTC. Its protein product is CASSPPRGLRETQYF.